This entry describes one T cell receptor beta chain. What it binds is not known. The CDR3 loop spans 16 amino acids. CDR1 LNHDA and CDR2 SQIVND come from the germline V gene (reference sequence). Trimming removed 4 bases at V and 7 bases at J, with 20 bases between. Expressed TCRB transcripts were sequenced after all isolated RNA was converted to cDNA. The repertoire was sequenced with immunoSEQ multiplex PCR; TCRdb's copy has only in-frame clones and lacks some. The sample contains some 370,000 clones, 9.5% to 10% of which appear only once. The data originate from a study of beta chain features in type 1 diabetes. Study outcomes and limitations: There was a moderate but significant shortening of TCRB CDR3s in all four CD4+ subsets of Type 1 diabetes patients.

By way of CD45RO/CCR7/CD25/CD127/CD95/CD27, the CD4+ regulatory, stem cell-like memory, central memory and naive cells were sorted. The chain carries TRBV19 and TRBJ1-5, with D hard to call. The sequenced sample consisted of central memory CD4+ T cells from blood. The clonotype comes from a young man with type 1 diabetes. This CDR3 is CASSTLRPRSNQPQHF. DNA for the CDR3: TGTGCCAGTAGTACCCTCCGTCCGCGATCTAACCAGCCCCAGCATTTT.